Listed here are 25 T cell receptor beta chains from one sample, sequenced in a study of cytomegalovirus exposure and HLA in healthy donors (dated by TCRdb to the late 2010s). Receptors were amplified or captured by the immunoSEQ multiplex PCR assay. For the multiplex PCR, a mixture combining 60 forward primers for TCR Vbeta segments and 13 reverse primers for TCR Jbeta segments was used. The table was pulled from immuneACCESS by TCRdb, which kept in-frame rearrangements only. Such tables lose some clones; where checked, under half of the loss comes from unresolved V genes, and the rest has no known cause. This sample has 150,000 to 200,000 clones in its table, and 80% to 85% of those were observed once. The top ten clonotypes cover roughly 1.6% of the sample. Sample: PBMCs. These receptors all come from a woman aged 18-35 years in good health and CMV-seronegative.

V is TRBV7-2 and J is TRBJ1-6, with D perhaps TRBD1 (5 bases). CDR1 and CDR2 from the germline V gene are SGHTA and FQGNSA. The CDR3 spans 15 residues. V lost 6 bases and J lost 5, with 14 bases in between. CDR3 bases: TGTGCCAGCAGTTCGCAGGGTAGCCATAATTCACCCCTCCACTTT. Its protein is CASSSQGSHNSPLHF.

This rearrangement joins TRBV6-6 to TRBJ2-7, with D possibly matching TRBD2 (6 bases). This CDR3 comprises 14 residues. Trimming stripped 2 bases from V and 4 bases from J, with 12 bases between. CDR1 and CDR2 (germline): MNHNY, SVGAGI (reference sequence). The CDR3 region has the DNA TGTGCCAGCAGTTACCCGGGACTCGAGTACGAGCAGTACGTC. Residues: CASSYPGLEYEQYV.

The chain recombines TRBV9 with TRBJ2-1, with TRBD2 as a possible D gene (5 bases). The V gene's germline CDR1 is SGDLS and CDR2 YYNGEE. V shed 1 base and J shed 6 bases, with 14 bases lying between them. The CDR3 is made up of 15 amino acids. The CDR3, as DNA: TGTGCCAGCAGCGTAAGCGGAGGAACGGGCAATGAGCAGTTCTTC. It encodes CASSVSGGTGNEQFF.

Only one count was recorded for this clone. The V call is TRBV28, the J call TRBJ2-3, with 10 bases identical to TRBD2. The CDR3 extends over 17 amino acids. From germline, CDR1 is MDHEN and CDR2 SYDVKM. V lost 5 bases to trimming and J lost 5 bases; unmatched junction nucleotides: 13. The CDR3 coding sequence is TGTGCCAGCAGTCCCCGGGGAGCGGGAGGGCCTAAAGATACGCAGTATTTT. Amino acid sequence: CASSPRGAGGPKDTQYF.

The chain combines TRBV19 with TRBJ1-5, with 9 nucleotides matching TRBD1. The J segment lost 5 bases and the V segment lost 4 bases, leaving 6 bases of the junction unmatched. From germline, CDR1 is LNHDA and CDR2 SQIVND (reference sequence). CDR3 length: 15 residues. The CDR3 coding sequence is TGTGCCAGTAGTACCGACAGGGGGAGCCATCAGCCCCAGCATTTT. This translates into CASSTDRGSHQPQHF.

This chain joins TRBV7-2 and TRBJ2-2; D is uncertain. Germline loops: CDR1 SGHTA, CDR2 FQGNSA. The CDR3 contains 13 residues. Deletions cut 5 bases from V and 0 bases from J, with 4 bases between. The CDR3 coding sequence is TGTGCCAGCAGCCCATCGAACACCGGGGAGCTGTTTTTT. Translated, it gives CASSPSNTGELFF. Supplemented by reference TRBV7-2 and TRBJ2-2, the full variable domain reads GAGVSQSPSNKVTEKGKDVELRCDPISGHTALYWYRQSLGQGLEFLIYFQGNSAPDKSGLPSDRFSAERTGGSVSTLTIQRTQQEDSAVYLCASSPSNTGELFFGEGSRLTVL.

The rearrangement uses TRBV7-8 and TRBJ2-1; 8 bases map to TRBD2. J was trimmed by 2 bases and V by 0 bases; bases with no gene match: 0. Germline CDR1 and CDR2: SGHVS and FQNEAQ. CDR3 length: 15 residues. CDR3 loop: CASSLAAGAYNEQFF. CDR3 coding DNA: TGTGCCAGCAGCTTAGCAGCGGGAGCCTACAATGAGCAGTTCTTC.

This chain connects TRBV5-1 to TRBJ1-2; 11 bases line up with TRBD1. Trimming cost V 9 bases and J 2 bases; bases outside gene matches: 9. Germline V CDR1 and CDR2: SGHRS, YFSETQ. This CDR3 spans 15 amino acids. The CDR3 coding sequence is TGCGCCACCACCTCGGGACAGGGGGGGAACTATGGCTACACCTTC. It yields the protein CATTSGQGGNYGYTF.

CDR3 sequence reads: CASSEGLAGDVTYEQYF. CDR3 sequence (DNA): TGTGCCAGCAGCGAGGGACTAGCGGGAGATGTAACCTACGAGCAGTACTTC. V usage is TRBV5-4 and J usage is TRBJ2-7; 14 nucleotides match TRBD2. The CDR3 totals 17 residues. Per the germline V gene, CDR1 is SGHNT and CDR2 is YYREEE (reference sequence). The ends lost 4 bases at V and 2 bases at J; junction bases unmatched: 8.

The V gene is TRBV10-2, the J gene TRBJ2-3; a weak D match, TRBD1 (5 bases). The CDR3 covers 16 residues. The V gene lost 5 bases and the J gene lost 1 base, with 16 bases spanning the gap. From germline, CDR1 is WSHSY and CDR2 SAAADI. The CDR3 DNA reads TGCGCCAGCAGTCAAGGTGGGGCGCTGGGCACAGATACGCAGTATTTT. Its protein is CASSQGGALGTDTQYF.

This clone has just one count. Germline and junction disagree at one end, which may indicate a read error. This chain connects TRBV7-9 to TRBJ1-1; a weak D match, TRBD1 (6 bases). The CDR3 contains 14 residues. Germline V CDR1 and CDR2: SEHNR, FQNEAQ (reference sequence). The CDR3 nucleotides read TGTTCCAGCAGCCCGGGAACAGGGAAGGGTGAAGCTTTCTTT. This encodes CSSSPGTGKGEAFF.

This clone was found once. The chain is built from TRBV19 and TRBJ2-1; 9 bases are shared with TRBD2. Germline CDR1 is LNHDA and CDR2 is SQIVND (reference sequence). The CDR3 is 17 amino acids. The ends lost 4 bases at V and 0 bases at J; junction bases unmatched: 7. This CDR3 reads CASSSRDSGGSYNEQFF. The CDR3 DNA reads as TGTGCCAGTAGTAGCAGGGATAGCGGGGGCTCCTACAATGAGCAGTTCTTC.

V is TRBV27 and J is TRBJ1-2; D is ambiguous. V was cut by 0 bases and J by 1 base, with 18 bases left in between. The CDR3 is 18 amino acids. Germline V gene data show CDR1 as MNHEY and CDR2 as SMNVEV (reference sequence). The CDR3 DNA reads TGTGCCAGCAGTTTATCCCCCGGAGGAAAGGGCTTTAACTATGGCTACACCTTC. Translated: CASSLSPGGKGFNYGYTF.

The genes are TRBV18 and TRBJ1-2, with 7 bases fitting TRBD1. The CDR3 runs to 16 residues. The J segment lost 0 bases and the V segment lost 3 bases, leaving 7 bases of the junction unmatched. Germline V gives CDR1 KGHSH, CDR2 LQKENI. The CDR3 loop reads CASSPFGDSANYGYTF. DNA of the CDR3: TGTGCCAGCTCACCTTTTGGGGACAGCGCTAACTATGGCTACACCTTC.

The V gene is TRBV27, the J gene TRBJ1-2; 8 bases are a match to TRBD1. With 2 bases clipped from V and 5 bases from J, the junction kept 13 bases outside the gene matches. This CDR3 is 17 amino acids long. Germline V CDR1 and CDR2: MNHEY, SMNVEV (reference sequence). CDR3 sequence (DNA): TGTGCCAGCAGTTTACCCCTATTTCCGGGACAGGAGTATGGCTACACCTTC. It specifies CASSLPLFPGQEYGYTF.

CDR3 bases: TGTGCCAGCAGCCGCACAGGGTGGAGCACAGATACGCAGTATTTT. Translated, it gives CASSRTGWSTDTQYF. This rearrangement joins TRBV7-9 to TRBJ2-3, with D perhaps matching TRBD1 (6 bases). V shed 5 bases and J shed 0 bases, with 12 bases lying between them. Germline V lookup: CDR1 SEHNR, CDR2 FQNEAQ (reference sequence). The CDR3 length is 15 residues. Looking up the rest from reference TRBV7-9 and TRBJ2-3 gives the full variable domain: DTGVSQNPRHKITKRGQNVTFRCDPISEHNRLYWYRQTLGQGPEFLTYFQNEAQLEKSRLLSDRFSAERPKGSFSTLEIQRTEQGDSAMYLCASSRTGWSTDTQYFGPGTRLTVL.

The CDR3 region is CASSTGAWEQFF. CDR3 sequence (DNA): TGTGCCAGCAGTACAGGAGCGTGGGAGCAGTTCTTC. The V call is TRBV6-5, the J call TRBJ2-1, with D possibly TRBD1 on 5 matching bases. V was shortened by 5 bases and J by 10 bases, with 12 bases between the two germline ends. Per the germline V gene, CDR1 is MNHEY and CDR2 is SVGAGI. The CDR3 consists of 12 residues.

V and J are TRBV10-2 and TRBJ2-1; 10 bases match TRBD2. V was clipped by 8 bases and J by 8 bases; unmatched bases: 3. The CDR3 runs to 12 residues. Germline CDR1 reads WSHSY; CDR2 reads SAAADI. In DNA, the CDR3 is TGCGCCAGCGGGACTAGCGTTGATGAGCAGTTCTTC. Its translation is CASGTSVDEQFF.

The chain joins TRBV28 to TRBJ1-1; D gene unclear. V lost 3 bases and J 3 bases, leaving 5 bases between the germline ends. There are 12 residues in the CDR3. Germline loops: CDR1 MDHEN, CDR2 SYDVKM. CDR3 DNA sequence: TGTGCCAGCAGTTTGGCCGACACTGAAGCTTTCTTT. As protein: CASSLADTEAFF.

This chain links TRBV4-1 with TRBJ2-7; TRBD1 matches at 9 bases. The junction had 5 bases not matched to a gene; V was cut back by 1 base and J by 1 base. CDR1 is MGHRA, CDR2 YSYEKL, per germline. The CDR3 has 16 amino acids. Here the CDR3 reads CASSQVQQGASYEQYF. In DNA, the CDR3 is TGCGCCAGCAGCCAAGTTCAACAGGGGGCTTCCTACGAGCAGTACTTC.

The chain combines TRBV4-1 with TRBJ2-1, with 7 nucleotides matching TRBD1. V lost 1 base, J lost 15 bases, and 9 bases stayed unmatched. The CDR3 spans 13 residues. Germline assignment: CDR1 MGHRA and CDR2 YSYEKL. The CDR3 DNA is TGCGCCAGCAGCCAAGTAGCGCGAGGGGGCAGGTTCTTC. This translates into CASSQVARGGRFF.

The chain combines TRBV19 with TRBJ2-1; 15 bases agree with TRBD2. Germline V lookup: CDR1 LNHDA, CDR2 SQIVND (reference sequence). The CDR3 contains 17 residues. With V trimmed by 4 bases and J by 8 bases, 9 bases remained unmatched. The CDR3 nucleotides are TGTGCCAGTAGTACGACCCGGACTAGCGGGAGGGCCTATGAGCAGTTCTTC. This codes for CASSTTRTSGRAYEQFF.

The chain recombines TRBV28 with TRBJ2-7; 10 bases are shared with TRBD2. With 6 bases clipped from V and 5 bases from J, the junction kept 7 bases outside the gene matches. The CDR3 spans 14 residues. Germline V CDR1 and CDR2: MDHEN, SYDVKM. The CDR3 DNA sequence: TGTGCCAGCAGCTTGAGCGGGAGGGCCCACGAGCAGTACTTC. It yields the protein CASSLSGRAHEQYF.

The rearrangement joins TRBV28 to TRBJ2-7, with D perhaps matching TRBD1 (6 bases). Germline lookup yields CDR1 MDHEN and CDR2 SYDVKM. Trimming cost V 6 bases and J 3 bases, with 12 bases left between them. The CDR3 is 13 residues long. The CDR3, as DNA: TGTGCCAGCAGCTGGGGACACCGCTACGAGCAGTACTTC. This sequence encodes CASSWGHRYEQYF.

CDR3 loop: CASSEGGELFF. Written as DNA, the CDR3 is TGTGCCAGCAGCGAGGGCGGGGAGCTGTTTTTT. The chain is built from TRBV6-4 and TRBJ2-2; D might be TRBD2 (5 bases). The CDR3 is 11 amino acids. CDR1 and CDR2 from the germline V gene are MRHNA and SNTAGT. Trimming removed 6 bases from V and 7 bases from J, with 6 bases in between.